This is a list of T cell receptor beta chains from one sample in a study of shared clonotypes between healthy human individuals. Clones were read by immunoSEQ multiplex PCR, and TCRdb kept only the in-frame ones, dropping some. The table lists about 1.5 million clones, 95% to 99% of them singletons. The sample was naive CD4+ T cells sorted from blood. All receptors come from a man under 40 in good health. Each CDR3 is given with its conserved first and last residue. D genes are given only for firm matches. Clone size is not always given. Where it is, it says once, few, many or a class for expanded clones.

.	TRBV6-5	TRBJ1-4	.	TGTGCCAGCAGACGTCAGGGTAACCTTGAAAAACTGTTTTTT	CASRRQGNLEKLFF
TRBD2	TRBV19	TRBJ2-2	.	TGTGCCAGTAAGGAGGTAGCGGGAGGTATCACCGGGGAGCTGTTTTTT	CASKEVAGGITGELFF
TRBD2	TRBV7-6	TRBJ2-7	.	TGTGCCAGCAGCCGAGCTATAGCGGGAGGAACCTACGAGCAGTACTTC	CASSRAIAGGTYEQYF
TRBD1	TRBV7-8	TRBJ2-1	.	TGTGCCAGCAGCTTAGTCGGACAGGGTAGTTTTCATGAGCAGTTCTTC	CASSLVGQGSFHEQFF
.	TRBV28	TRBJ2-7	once	TGTGCCAGCCTGGGACCGGACCACTACGAGCAGTACTTC	CASLGPDHYEQYF
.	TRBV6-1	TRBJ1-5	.	TGTGCCAGCAGTGTGGGCGGCAATCAGCCCCAGCATTTT	CASSVGGNQPQHF
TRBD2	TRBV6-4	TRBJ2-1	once	TGTGCCAGCAGCCGGGGACTAGCGGACTCCTACAATGAGCAGTTCTTC	CASSRGLADSYNEQFF
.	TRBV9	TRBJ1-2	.	TGTGCCAGCAGCGTAGAATTGAGCTATGGCTACACCTTC	CASSVELSYGYTF
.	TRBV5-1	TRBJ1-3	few	TGCGCCAGCAGCTTGGGAGAAGGGTCAAACACCATATATTTT	CASSLGEGSNTIYF
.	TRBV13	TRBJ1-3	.	TGTGCCAGCAGCGGGGGTAAGGGGCAACTCTCTGGAAACACCATATATTTT	CASSGGKGQLSGNTIYF
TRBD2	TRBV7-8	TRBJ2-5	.	TGTGCCAGCAGCTTAGGGTTCCTAGCGGGAGGGGCAAAAGAGACCCAGTACTTC	CASSLGFLAGGAKETQYF
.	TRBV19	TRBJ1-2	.	TGTGCCAGTAGACAGGGTCCCCTCGAGGGCTACACCTTC	CASRQGPLEGYTF
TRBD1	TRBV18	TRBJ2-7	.	TGTGCCAGCTCACCCGGACAGGGGGCCTACGAGCAGTACTTC	CASSPGQGAYEQYF
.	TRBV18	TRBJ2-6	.	TGTGCCAGCTCAGGGGACGGGAGCTCTGGGGCCAACGTCCTGACTTTC	CASSGDGSSGANVLTF
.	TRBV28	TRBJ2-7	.	TGTGCCAGCAGTTTAGGGGGCTTCTACGAGCAGTACTTC	CASSLGGFYEQYF
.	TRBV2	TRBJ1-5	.	TGTGCCAGCAGTAGGGGGGCTCAGCCCCAGCATTTT	CASSRGAQPQHF
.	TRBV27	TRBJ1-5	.	TGTGCCAGCAGGATCAGGGTTGGTGGTCAGCCCCAGCATTTT	CASRIRVGGQPQHF
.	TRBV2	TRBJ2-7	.	TGTGCCAGCAGCCTTAGTTTCCACGAGCAGTACTTC	CASSLSFHEQYF
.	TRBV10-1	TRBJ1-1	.	TGCGCCAGCAGTGGGACCCGAGGCGGTGAAGCTTTCTTT	CASSGTRGGEAFF
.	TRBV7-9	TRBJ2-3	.	TGTGCCAGCAGCTTAGCGGAGGGGGGGTCCGATACGCAGTATTTT	CASSLAEGGSDTQYF
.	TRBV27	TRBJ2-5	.	TGTGCCAGCAGTCCCAGGACACTCCAAGAGACCCAGTACTTC	CASSPRTLQETQYF
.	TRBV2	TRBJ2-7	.	TGTGCCAGCAGTGACGCGAGGAGCTCCTACGAGCAGTACTTC	CASSDARSSYEQYF
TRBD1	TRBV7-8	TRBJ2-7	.	TGTGCCAGCAGCCCATTAGGACAGGGGGCGTACGAGCAGTACTTC	CASSPLGQGAYEQYF
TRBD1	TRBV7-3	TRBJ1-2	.	TGTGCCAGCAGCTTATGGGGACAGGGTTCGTCCTATGGCTACACCTTC	CASSLWGQGSSYGYTF
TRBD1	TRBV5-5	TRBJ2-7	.	TGTGCCAGCAGCCCAGGGGGCATTAGCAGAGAACGCTACGAGCAGTACTTC	CASSPGGISRERYEQYF
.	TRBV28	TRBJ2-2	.	TGTGCCAGCAGGCGAGGACAGCACACCGGGGAGCTGTTTTTT	CASRRGQHTGELFF
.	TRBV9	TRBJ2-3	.	TGTGCCAGCAGCGTAGCTCACGGAGCGGATACGCAGTATTTT	CASSVAHGADTQYF
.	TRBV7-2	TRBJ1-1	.	TGTGCCAGCAGCCCCCCCCCGGCCTATGAAGCTTTCTTT	CASSPPPAYEAFF
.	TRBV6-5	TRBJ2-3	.	TGTGCCAGCAGCTTGGGGAGGAGTGGGGATACGCAGTATTTT	CASSLGRSGDTQYF
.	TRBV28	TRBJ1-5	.	TGTGCCAGCAGTTTCCGGGGGGGTCAGCCCCAGCATTTT	CASSFRGGQPQHF
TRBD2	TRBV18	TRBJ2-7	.	TGTGCCAGCTCACTAAAGGCCTCTTTGGGACTAGGTTCCTACGAGCAGTACTTC	CASSLKASLGLGSYEQYF
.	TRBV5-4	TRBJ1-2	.	TGTGCCAGCAGTTCCGAAAGGGAGGGGGACTATGGCTACACCTTC	CASSSEREGDYGYTF
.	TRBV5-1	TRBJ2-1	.	TGCGCCAGCAGCTTGGCCCCCGGGACACACAACAATGAGCAGTTCTTC	CASSLAPGTHNNEQFF
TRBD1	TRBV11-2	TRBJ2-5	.	TGTGCCAGCAGCCGACCAGGGACAGGTGTTAAGACCCAGTACTTC	CASSRPGTGVKTQYF
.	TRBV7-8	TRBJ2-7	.	TGTGCCAGCAGCTTACCATTGTCGTCGGCCTACGAGCAGTACTTC	CASSLPLSSAYEQYF
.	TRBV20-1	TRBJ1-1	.	TGCAGTGTTTCGTGGAACACTGAAGCTTTCTTT	CSVSWNTEAFF
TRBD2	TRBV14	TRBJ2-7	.	TGTGCCAGCAGCACGGGACTAGCGTCCTACGAGCAGTACTTC	CASSTGLASYEQYF
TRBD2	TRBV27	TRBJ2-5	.	TGTGCCAGCAGTCCCCTGACTAGCGGGGGCGGGGCCCAGTACTTC	CASSPLTSGGGAQYF
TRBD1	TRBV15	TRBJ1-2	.	TGTGCCACCAGCAGAGGTCCGACAGGGGGGCCCTATGGCTACACCTTC	CATSRGPTGGPYGYTF
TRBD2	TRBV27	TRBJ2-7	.	TGTGCCAGCAGTTTATCGATTCTAGCGGGAGGGCAAGTGCAGTACTTC	CASSLSILAGGQVQYF
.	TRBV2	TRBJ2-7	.	TGTGCCAGCAGTACCCCAGGAGGCGAGCAGTACTTC	CASSTPGGEQYF
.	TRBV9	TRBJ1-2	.	TGTGCCAGCAGCACGACAGGAGTCAAGTTATATGGCTACACCTTC	CASSTTGVKLYGYTF
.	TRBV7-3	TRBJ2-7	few	TGTGCCAGCAGCTTAACGGGGTACGAGCAGTACTTC	CASSLTGYEQYF
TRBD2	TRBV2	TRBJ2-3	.	TGTGCCAGTACCTTAGCGGGAGTTTTAGATACGCAGTATTTT	CASTLAGVLDTQYF
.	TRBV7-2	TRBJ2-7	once	TGTGCCAGCAGCTTACCCGGAGCCTCCTACGAGCAGTACTTC	CASSLPGASYEQYF
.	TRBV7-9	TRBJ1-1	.	TGTGCCAGCAGCTTAGTAGCATCAGGGAGAAGTGGGAACACTGAAGCTTTCTTT	CASSLVASGRSGNTEAFF
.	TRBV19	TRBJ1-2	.	TGTGCCAGTAGTATCCCATTTGTATATGGCTACACCTTC	CASSIPFVYGYTF
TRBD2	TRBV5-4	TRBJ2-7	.	TGTGCCAGCAGCCCGGATGGCGGGGGAACCTACGAGCAGTACTTC	CASSPDGGGTYEQYF
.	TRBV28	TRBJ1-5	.	TGTGCCAGCAGTTTGTACACAGGGACTCAGCCCCAGCATTTT	CASSLYTGTQPQHF
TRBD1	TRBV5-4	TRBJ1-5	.	TGTGCCAGCAGAAAGGGACAGGCGATCTTATATAGCAATCAGCCCCAGCATTTT	CASRKGQAILYSNQPQHF
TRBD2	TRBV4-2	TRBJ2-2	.	TGTGCCAGCAGCACCCGGACTAGCGGGACCACCGGGGAGCTGTTTTTT	CASSTRTSGTTGELFF
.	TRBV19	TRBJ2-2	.	TGTGCCAGTAGCATTCTGCGCACCGGGGAGCTGTTTTTT	CASSILRTGELFF
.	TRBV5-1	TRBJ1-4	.	TGCGCCAGCAGCGTACTAGGGGGGCCTGGGGAAAAACTGTTTTTT	CASSVLGGPGEKLFF
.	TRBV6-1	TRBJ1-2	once	TGTGCCAGCACCATGGGTTTCGGGGGCAACTATGGCTACACCTTC	CASTMGFGGNYGYTF
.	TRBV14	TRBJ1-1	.	TGTGCCAGCAGCCAAAAAGGGCTACAGGGGAACACTGAAGCTTTCTTT	CASSQKGLQGNTEAFF
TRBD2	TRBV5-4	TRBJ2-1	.	TGTGCCAGCAGCAAGAGGACTAGCGGGAGCGGCGATGAGCAGTTCTTC	CASSKRTSGSGDEQFF
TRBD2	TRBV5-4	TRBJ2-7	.	TGTGCCAGCAGCTCCCTAGCGGGAGGAGCGAACGAGCAGTACTTC	CASSSLAGGANEQYF